Listed here are 12 T cell receptor beta chains from one sample, sequenced in a study of beta chain features in type 1 diabetes. Notes on the study in general: Moderately but significantly shorter TCRB CDR3s were found in Type 1 diabetes patients in all four CD4+ subsets.

Their specific antigens are unknown. The isolated RNA, all of it, was reverse transcribed, so expressed TCRB transcripts were what got sequenced. Clones were sequenced by immunoSEQ multiplex PCR, and TCRdb holds only the in-frame ones, with some missing. The sample lists nearly 350,000 clones; around 9.7% were seen once. Source material: central memory CD4+ T cells from blood. Receptors originate from a man aged 25 to 40 with type 1 diabetes.

This clone appeared a few times. The chain joins TRBV18 to TRBJ2-7; TRBD2 agrees at 7 bases. V lost 3 bases to trimming and J lost 2 bases; unmatched junction nucleotides: 4. The CDR3 spans 14 residues. Looked up from germline, CDR1 is KGHSH and CDR2 is LQKENI. CDR3 in amino acids: CASSPPAGTYEQYF. The CDR3, as DNA: TGTGCCAGCTCACCGCCAGCGGGGACCTACGAGCAGTACTTC.

The sample holds a few counts of this clone. The rearrangement uses TRBV18 and TRBJ1-4, with TRBD1 identical over 10 bases. V lost 3 bases and J lost 0; bases outside the gene matches: 4. Germline V gives CDR1 KGHSH, CDR2 LQKENI. CDR3 length equals 17 residues. CDR3 protein: CASSPATGGATNEKLFF. The CDR3 coding sequence is TGTGCCAGCTCACCCGCGACAGGGGGCGCAACTAATGAAAAACTGTTTTTT.

V and J are TRBV15 and TRBJ1-4, with D possibly matching TRBD1 (5 bases). From germline, CDR1 is LNHNV and CDR2 YYDKDF (reference sequence). This CDR3 comprises 16 residues. V dropped 5 bases and J dropped 0 bases, with 13 bases sitting between them. The CDR3 DNA sequence: TGTGCCACCAGCCGGGGAGCGGGGGCAACTAATGAAAAACTGTTTTTT. Its protein product is CATSRGAGATNEKLFF.

Only a few counts were recorded for this clone. V is TRBV7-9 and J is TRBJ2-3; no clear D gene. Germline CDR1 SEHNR, CDR2 FQNEAQ (reference sequence). The CDR3 is 14 amino acids. Trimming shortened V by 1 base and J by 3 bases, and 8 bases separated the two germline ends. Here the CDR3 DNA reads TGTGCCAGCAGCTTAGGAGTGATTACAGATACGCAGTATTTT. Translating it yields CASSLGVITDTQYF.

This clone turned up a few times. The CDR3 reads CASSLTPAGQGRGGQPQHF. The CDR3 bases are TGTGCCAGCAGCTTAACCCCCGCGGGTCAGGGCCGAGGTGGACAGCCCCAGCATTTT. The rearrangement links TRBV7-2 to TRBJ1-5; the D gene is possibly TRBD1 (5 bases). Trimming cost V 2 bases and J 7 bases, with 27 bases left between them. Germline CDR1 reads SGHTA; CDR2 reads FQGNSA. This CDR3 spans 19 amino acids.

This clone was picked up a small number of times. The gene calls are TRBV5-6 and TRBJ1-2; 7 bases are a match to TRBD1. Germline CDR1 SGHDT, CDR2 YYEEEE. V gave up 4 bases and J gave up 5 bases; unmatched junction bases: 11. The CDR3 is made up of 15 amino acids. The CDR3 nucleotides are TGTGCCAGCAGCCCGCCGACAGGGTCGGGGTATGGCTACACCTTC. It codes for CASSPPTGSGYGYTF. Together with reference TRBV5-6 and TRBJ1-2, the CDR3 gives the full variable domain: DAGVTQSPTHLIKTRGQQVTLRCSPKSGHDTVSWYQQALGQGPQFIFQYYEEEERQRGNFPDRFSGHQFPNYSSELNVNALLLGDSALYLCASSPPTGSGYGYTFGSGTRLTVV.

The rearrangement joins TRBV6-9 to TRBJ1-3; D is possibly TRBD1 (6 bases). CDR3 length: 15 residues. Germline V gene lookup returns CDR1 MNHGY and CDR2 SVAAGI. Trimming cost V 4 bases and J 9 bases, with 19 bases left between them. The CDR3 region has the DNA TGTGCCAGCAGTTCCGTCAAACAGGGAATCGCCACCATATATTTT. Residues: CASSSVKQGIATIYF.

This clone was detected only a few times. This chain uses TRBV7-2 with TRBJ1-1; 7 bases fit TRBD1. Looked up from germline, CDR1 is SGHTA and CDR2 is FQGNSA. CDR3 length equals 16 residues. Trimming removed 4 bases from V and 1 base from J; junction bases left unmatched: 9. The CDR3 DNA reads as TGTGCCAGCAGCTCACAAACGACAGGGAAGAACACTGAAGCTTTCTTT. Translated: CASSSQTTGKNTEAFF.

The V gene is TRBV4-3, the J gene TRBJ2-1; 8 bases agree with TRBD2. Per the germline V gene, CDR1 is LGHNA and CDR2 is YSLEER. The ends lost 1 base at V and 7 bases at J; junction bases unmatched: 9. There are 16 residues in the CDR3. The CDR3 sequence: CASSQGLGGGQNEQFF. CDR3 nucleotide sequence: TGCGCCAGCAGCCAAGGCCTTGGCGGGGGGCAAAATGAGCAGTTCTTC.

The chain is built from TRBV9 and TRBJ2-7; D ambiguous. CDR1 and CDR2 (germline): SGDLS, YYNGEE. The CDR3 is 15 amino acids. V was trimmed by 4 bases and J by 1 base, leaving 15 bases between them. The CDR3 is CASSPTHGFSYEQYF. Written as DNA, the CDR3 is TGTGCCAGCAGCCCTACCCACGGGTTTTCCTACGAGCAGTACTTC.

This sequence joins TRBV5-1 and TRBJ1-3; 7 bases match TRBD1. V lost 5 bases to trimming and J lost 0 bases; unmatched junction nucleotides: 2. Per the germline V gene, CDR1 is SGHRS and CDR2 is YFSETQ. This CDR3 spans 14 amino acids. CDR3 protein: CASRGQSSGNTIYF. The CDR3 DNA is TGCGCCAGCAGGGGACAGAGCTCTGGAAACACCATATATTTT.

This clone was picked up a small number of times. The chain combines TRBV4-3 with TRBJ2-7; 7 nucleotides agree with TRBD1. CDR3 length equals 13 residues. V lost 2 bases to trimming and J lost 6 bases; unmatched junction nucleotides: 4. Per germline, CDR1 LGHNA and CDR2 YSLEER. CDR3 in amino acids: CASSQLQGFEQYF. The CDR3 bases are TGCGCCAGCAGCCAATTACAGGGGTTCGAGCAGTACTTC.